The 15 T cell receptor beta chains listed next were all sequenced from one sample in a study of blood T cells in healthy people across ages. Then a second PCR, running roughly 6 to 11 cycles, was carried out with a sample-barcoded 5' primer and a J-beta primer mix. TCRdb recomputed calls from the 5' RACE reads with MiXCR, one row per CDR3 protein. The repertoire consists of 1.8 million or so distinct CDR3 sequences, with roughly two fifths occurring once and the leading ten covering 20% to 25%. The sequenced material came from blood. The receptors were sampled from a human donor in good health.

V gene TRBV18 combines with J gene TRBJ1-2, with 7 positions matching TRBD1. Germline V CDR1 and CDR2: KGHSH, LQKENI. CDR3 length: 14 amino acids. V was pared by 6 bases and J by 5 bases, with 9 bases of the junction left unmatched. CDR3 amino acids: CASSPSQGVYGYTF. The CDR3 DNA reads TGTGCCAGCTCGCCCTCGCAGGGGGTTTATGGCTACACCTTC.

J is TRBJ2-1 and V is TRBV7-2, with 12 bases aligning to TRBD2. The CDR3 consists of 16 residues. J lost 5 bases, V lost 2 bases, and 4 bases had no gene match. Germline V lookup: CDR1 SGHTA, CDR2 FQGNSA. The chain's CDR3 is CASSLTLAGGHNEQFF. DNA for the CDR3: TGTGCCAGCAGCTTAACTCTAGCGGGGGGGCACAATGAGCAGTTCTTC. Full variable domain (rest looked up from reference TRBV7-2 and TRBJ2-1): GAGVSQSPSNKVTEKGKDVELRCDPISGHTALYWYRQSLGQGLEFLIYFQGNSAPDKSGLPSDRFSAERTGGSVSTLTIQRTQQEDSAVYLCASSLTLAGGHNEQFFGPGTRLTVL.

In DNA form, the CDR3 reads TGTGCCAGCAGTTTTAGTCTACAGCCCCAGCATTTT. This gives the protein CASSFSLQPQHF. The chain recombines TRBV12-3 or TRBV12-4 with TRBJ1-5; D not resolved. The CDR3 covers 12 residues. Trimming took 3 bases from V and 7 from J, leaving 7 bases between them.

This rearrangement joins TRBV3-1 to TRBJ2-5; 11 nucleotides match TRBD2. The V gene end was trimmed by 5 bases and the J gene end by 1 base; junction bases not matched to a gene: 9. The V gene's germline CDR1 is LGHDT and CDR2 YNNKEL (reference sequence). The CDR3 totals 17 residues. The CDR3 DNA follows: TGTGCCAGCAGCGAGAGCCTAGCGGGGGGTTTCCAAGAGACCCAGTACTTC. It yields the protein CASSESLAGGFQETQYF.

The chain links TRBV7-2 to TRBJ2-7; 9 bases align to TRBD1. The CDR3 extends over 14 amino acids. CDR1 and CDR2 (germline): SGHTA, FQGNSA. The trim removed 4 bases at V and 7 bases at J, leaving 8 bases unmatched. CDR3 DNA: TGTGCCAGCAGCTGGGACAGGGTTACAATGGAGCAGTACTTC. Translation: CASSWDRVTMEQYF.

For this clonotype: The junction departs from the called germline gene at one end, perhaps through a read error. The rearrangement uses TRBV12-3 or TRBV12-4 and TRBJ1-2; D uncertain. The CDR3 consists of 14 residues. The CDR3 reads CAGSFNLASYGYTF. Here the CDR3 DNA reads TGTGCCGGCAGTTTCAATTTAGCTAGCTATGGCTACACCTTC.

CDR3 sequence: CSARSPQTQYF. The CDR3 nucleotides are TGCAGTGCTAGATCTCCCCAGACCCAGTACTTC. The V call is TRBV20-1, the J call TRBJ2-5; D remains ambiguous. Trimming stripped 2 bases from V and 6 bases from J, with 7 bases between. The CDR3 runs to 11 residues. CDR1 DFQATT and CDR2 SNEGSKA come from the germline V gene (reference sequence).

The chain couples TRBV29-1 to TRBJ2-1; D remains unclear. This CDR3 spans 17 amino acids. Per germline, CDR1 SQVTM and CDR2 ANQGSEA. Trimming removed 1 base at V and 4 bases at J, with 20 bases between. The chain's CDR3 is CSVEGLVRVAPYNEQFF. CDR3 coding DNA: TGCAGCGTTGAAGGCTTGGTTCGGGTCGCGCCTTACAATGAGCAGTTCTTC.

This clonotype has only one observation. The rearrangement uses TRBV29-1 and TRBJ2-4; no clear D gene. The tail of the sequence fits TRBJ2-7 better, so the J call may be wrong. Per germline, CDR1 SQVTM and CDR2 ANQGSEA. The CDR3 consists of 13 residues. The CDR3 loop reads CSVEPTGSYEQYF. CDR3 in DNA: TGCAGCGTTGAGCCCACGGGCAGTTACGAGCAGTACTTC.

The chain has TRBV4-2 and TRBJ2-7; the match to TRBD2 covers 9 bases. The CDR3 consists of 14 residues. Trimming at V came to 4 bases and at J to 5 bases, leaving 6 bases not matched to a gene. Per the germline V gene, CDR1 is LGHNA and CDR2 is YNFKEQ. The CDR3 DNA is TGTGCCAGCAGCCGCGGCGGGGGGGCAGACGAGCAGTACTTC. Protein: CASSRGGGADEQYF.

The rearrangement uses TRBV7-2 and TRBJ2-3; D remains unclear. Deletions cut 5 bases from V and 2 bases from J, with 14 bases between. This CDR3 region has 15 residues. The germline CDR1 and CDR2 sequences are SGHTA and FQGNSA. The CDR3 sequence is CASSPYLGSTDTQYF. CDR3 in DNA: TGTGCCAGCAGCCCCTATCTGGGCTCCACAGATACGCAGTATTTT.

V and J are TRBV5-1 and TRBJ2-1, with D tentatively TRBD1 (6 bases). CDR3 length: 15 amino acids. Germline V gives CDR1 SGHRS, CDR2 YFSETQ. Trimming took 1 base from V and 9 from J, leaving 17 bases between them. The CDR3 loop is CASSLLTGTGSEQFF. CDR3 DNA sequence: TGCGCCAGCAGCTTGTTGACAGGTACGGGGAGTGAGCAGTTCTTC.

This clonotype showed up just a few times. The junction shows a germline mismatch at one end, possibly a read error. The gene calls are TRBV2 and TRBJ2-5; tentative D call: TRBD1 (5 bases). The CDR3 has 13 residues. Per germline, CDR1 SNHLY and CDR2 FYNNEI. DNA of the CDR3: TGTGTCAGCAGTGATGGGGCTTCGGAGACCCAGTACTTC. Translated: CVSSDGASETQYF.

The rearrangement uses TRBV5-1 and TRBJ1-4; no firm D call. Germline V gene lookup returns CDR1 SGHRS and CDR2 YFSETQ. V was cut by 4 bases and J by 0 bases, with 16 bases left in between. This CDR3 contains 17 residues. CDR3 sequence: CASSPEYGSATNEKLFF. As DNA, the CDR3 is TGCGCCAGCAGCCCGGAATATGGGAGTGCAACTAATGAAAAACTGTTTTTT.

This rearrangement joins TRBV2 to TRBJ1-1; D is uncertain. The V end was cut by 5 bases, the J end by 5 bases, with 9 bases between. CDR3 size: 12 residues. Germline loops: CDR1 SNHLY, CDR2 FYNNEI. The CDR3 loop is CASSYGWTEAFF. In DNA, the CDR3 is TGTGCCAGCAGTTATGGGTGGACTGAAGCTTTCTTT.